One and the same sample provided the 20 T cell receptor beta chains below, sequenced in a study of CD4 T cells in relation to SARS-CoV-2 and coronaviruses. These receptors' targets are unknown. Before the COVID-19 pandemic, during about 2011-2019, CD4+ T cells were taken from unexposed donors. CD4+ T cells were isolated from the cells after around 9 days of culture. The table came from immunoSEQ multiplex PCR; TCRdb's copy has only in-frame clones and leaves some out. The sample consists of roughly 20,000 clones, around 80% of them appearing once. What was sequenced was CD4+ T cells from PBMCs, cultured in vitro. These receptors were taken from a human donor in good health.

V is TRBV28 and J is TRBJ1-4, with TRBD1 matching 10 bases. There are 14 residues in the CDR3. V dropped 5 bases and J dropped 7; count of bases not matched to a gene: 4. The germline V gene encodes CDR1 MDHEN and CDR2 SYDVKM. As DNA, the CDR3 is TGTGCCAGCAGTGACAGGGGGCAGGTTGAAAAACTGTTTTTT. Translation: CASSDRGQVEKLFF.

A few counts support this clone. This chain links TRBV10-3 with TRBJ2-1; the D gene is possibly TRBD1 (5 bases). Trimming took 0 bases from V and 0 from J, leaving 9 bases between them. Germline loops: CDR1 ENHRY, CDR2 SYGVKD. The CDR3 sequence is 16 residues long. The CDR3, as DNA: TGTGCCATCAGTGAGTCGGCAGGGCCCTCCTACAATGAGCAGTTCTTC. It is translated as CAISESAGPSYNEQFF.

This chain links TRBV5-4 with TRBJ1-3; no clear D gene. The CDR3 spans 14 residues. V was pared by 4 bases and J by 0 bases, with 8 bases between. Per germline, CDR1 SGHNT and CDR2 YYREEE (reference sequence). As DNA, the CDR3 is TGTGCCAGCAGCACCGGGAACTCTGGAAACACCATATATTTT. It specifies CASSTGNSGNTIYF.

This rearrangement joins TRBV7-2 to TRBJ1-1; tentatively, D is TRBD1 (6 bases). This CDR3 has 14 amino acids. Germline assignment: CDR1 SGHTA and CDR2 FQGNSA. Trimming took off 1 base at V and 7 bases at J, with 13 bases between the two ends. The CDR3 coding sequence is TGTGCCAGCAGCTTAGTTGCGGGGGCGGGTGAAGCTTTCTTT. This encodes CASSLVAGAGEAFF.

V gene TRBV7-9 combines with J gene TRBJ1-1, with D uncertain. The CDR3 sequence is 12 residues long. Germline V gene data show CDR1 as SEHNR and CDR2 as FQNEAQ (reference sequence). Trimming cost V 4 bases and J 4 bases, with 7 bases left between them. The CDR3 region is CASSSDGTEAFF. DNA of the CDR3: TGTGCCAGCAGCTCAGATGGCACTGAAGCTTTCTTT.

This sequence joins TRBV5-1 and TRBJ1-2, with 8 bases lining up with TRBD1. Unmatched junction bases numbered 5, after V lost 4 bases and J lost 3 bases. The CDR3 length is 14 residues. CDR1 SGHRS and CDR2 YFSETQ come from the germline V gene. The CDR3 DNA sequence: TGCGCCAGCAGCAAGGGGACAGGCGACTATGGCTACACCTTC. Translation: CASSKGTGDYGYTF.

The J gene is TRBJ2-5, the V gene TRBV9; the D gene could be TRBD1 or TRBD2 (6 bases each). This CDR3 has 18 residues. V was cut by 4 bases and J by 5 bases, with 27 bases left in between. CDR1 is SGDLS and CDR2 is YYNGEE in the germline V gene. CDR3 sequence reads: CASSTSAGGGRPGETQYF. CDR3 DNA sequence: TGTGCCAGCAGCACAAGTGCAGGAGGGGGGAGGCCCGGGGAGACCCAGTACTTC.

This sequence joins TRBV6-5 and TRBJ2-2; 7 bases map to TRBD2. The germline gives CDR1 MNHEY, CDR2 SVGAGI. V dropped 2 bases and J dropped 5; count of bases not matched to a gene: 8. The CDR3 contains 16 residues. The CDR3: CASSYDRGSGTGELFF. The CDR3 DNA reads TGTGCCAGCAGTTACGATCGCGGGAGCGGTACCGGGGAGCTGTTTTTT.

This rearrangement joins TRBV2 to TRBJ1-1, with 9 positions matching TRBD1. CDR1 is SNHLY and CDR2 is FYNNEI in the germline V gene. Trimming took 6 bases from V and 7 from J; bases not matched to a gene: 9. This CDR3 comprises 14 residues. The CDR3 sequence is CASRLTGGRVEAFF. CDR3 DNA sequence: TGTGCCAGCAGGTTGACAGGGGGTCGGGTTGAAGCTTTCTTT. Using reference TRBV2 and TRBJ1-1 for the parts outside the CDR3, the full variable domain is EPEVTQTPSHQVTQMGQEVILRCVPISNHLYFYWYRQILGQKVEFLVSFYNNEISEKSEIFDDQFSVERPDGSNFTLKIRSTKLEDSAMYFCASRLTGGRVEAFFGQGTRLTVV.

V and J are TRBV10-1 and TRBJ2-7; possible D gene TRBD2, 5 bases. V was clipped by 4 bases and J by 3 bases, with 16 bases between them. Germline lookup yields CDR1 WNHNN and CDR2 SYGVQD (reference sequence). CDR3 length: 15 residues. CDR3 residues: CASSGGYSANYEQYF. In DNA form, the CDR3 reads TGCGCCAGCAGTGGCGGCTATAGCGCGAACTACGAGCAGTACTTC.

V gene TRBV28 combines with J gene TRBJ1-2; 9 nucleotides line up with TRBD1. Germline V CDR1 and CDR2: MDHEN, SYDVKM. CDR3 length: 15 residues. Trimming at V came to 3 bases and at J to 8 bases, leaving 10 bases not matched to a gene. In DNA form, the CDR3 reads TGTGCCAGCAGTTTGGCCGGACAGGGGTTGGGGGGCTACACCTTC. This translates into CASSLAGQGLGGYTF.

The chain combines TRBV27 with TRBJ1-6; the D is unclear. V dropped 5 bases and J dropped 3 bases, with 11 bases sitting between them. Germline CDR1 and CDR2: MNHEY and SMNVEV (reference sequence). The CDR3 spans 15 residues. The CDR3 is CASSPPRGYNSPLHF. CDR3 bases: TGTGCCAGCAGTCCCCCCCGGGGCTATAATTCACCCCTCCACTTT.

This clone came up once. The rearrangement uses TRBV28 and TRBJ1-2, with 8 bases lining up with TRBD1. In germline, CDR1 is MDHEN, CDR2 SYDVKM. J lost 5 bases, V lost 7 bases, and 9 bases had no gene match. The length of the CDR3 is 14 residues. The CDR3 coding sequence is TGTGCCAGCAATCCGACAGGGGTAGGGTATGGCTACACCTTC. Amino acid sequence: CASNPTGVGYGYTF.

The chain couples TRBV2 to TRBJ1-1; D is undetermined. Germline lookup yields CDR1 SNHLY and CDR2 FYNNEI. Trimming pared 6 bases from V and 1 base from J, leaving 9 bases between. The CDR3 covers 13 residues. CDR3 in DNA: TGTGCCAGCAGGGCCGGTGGGAACACTGAAGCTTTCTTT. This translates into CASRAGGNTEAFF.

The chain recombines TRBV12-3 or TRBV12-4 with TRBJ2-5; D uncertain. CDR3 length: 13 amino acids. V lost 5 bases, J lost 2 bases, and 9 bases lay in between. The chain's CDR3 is CASSAAAQETQYF. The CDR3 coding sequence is TGTGCCAGCAGTGCCGCAGCACAAGAGACCCAGTACTTC.

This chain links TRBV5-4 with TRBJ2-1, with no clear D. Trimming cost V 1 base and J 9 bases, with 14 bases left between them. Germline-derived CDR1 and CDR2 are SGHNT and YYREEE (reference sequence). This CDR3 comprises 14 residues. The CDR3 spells CASSLSLGPSEQFF. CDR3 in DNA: TGTGCCAGCAGCTTGAGTTTAGGCCCTAGTGAGCAGTTCTTC.

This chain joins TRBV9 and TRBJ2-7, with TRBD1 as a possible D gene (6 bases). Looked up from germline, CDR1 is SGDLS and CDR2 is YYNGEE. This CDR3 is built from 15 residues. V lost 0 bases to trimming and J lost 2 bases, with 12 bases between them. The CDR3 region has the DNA TGTGCCAGCAGCGTAGGAGACAGGACAACCTACGAGCAGTACTTC. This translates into CASSVGDRTTYEQYF.

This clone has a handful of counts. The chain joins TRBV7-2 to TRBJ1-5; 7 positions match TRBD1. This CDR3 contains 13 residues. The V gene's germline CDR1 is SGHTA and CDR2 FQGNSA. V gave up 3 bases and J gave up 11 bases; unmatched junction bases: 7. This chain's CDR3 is CASSFQGQRAQHF. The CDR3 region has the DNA TGTGCCAGCAGCTTCCAGGGACAGAGAGCCCAGCATTTT.

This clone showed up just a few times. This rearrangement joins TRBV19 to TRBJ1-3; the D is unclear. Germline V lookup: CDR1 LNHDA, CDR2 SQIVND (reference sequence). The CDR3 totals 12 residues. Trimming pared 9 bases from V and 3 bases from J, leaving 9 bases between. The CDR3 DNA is TGTGCCAGGCGGAGGGATGGAAACACCATATATTTT. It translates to CARRRDGNTIYF.

The chain's CDR3 is CASSPFEGTANEQFF. DNA for the CDR3: TGTGCCAGCAGCCCCTTTGAGGGTACTGCGAATGAGCAGTTCTTC. The rearrangement links TRBV2 to TRBJ2-1; D possibly corresponds to TRBD2 (5 bases). CDR1 SNHLY and CDR2 FYNNEI come from the germline V gene. The CDR3 covers 15 residues. V gave up 6 bases and J gave up 7 bases, with 19 bases separating them.